This TCR beta chain was recovered during a study of cytomegalovirus exposure and HLA in healthy donors. Notes on the study in general: Reported findings show TCR beta sequences accurately forecast HLA-A and HLA-B alleles in most subjects.

A multiplex PCR was run with 60 Vbeta primers and 13 Jbeta primers. Clones were read by immunoSEQ multiplex PCR, and TCRdb kept only the in-frame ones, dropping some. The table records about 50,000 clones, around 81% of them present only once. All the people who gave samples were healthy bone marrow donors. V was clipped by 7 bases and J by 4 bases, with 13 bases between them. CDR1 is MNHNS and CDR2 is SASEGT in the germline V gene. The CDR3 has 13 amino acids. About this clone itself: What it binds is unknown.

V and J are TRBV6-1 and TRBJ1-2; D is ambiguous. The TCR comes from a boy aged 5-17 years in good health and CMV-seropositive. The specimen sequenced was PBMCs. DNA for the CDR3: TGTGCCAGCACCAACGGAGTCCGCTATGGCTACACCTTC. This encodes CASTNGVRYGYTF.